The 17 T cell receptor beta chains below all came from one sample that was sequenced in a study of blood T cells in healthy people across ages. A second about 6 to 12 cycle PCR used barcoded and J-beta primers. TCRdb called the 5' RACE reads again in MiXCR, with one record for every CDR3 protein. The table has over 1,300,000 distinct CDR3 sequences, approximately 60% seen once; the top ten hold roughly 6.3%. The sequenced sample consisted of blood. These receptors came from a man between 18 and 29 years old in good health.

The DNA for the CDR3 is TGTGCCAGCAGCGGTATGGGGAGCTCCTACAATGAGCAGTTCTTC. Amino acids: CASSGMGSSYNEQFF. V and J are TRBV9 and TRBJ2-1, with D possibly being TRBD2 (5 bases). Germline CDR1 is SGDLS and CDR2 is YYNGEE. The CDR3 is 15 residues long. Deletions cut 3 bases from V and 0 bases from J, with 10 bases between.

The chain joins TRBV27 to TRBJ1-6; D not certain. Germline values: CDR1 MNHEY, CDR2 SMNVEV (reference sequence). V was clipped by 1 base and J by 10 bases, with 8 bases between them. CDR3 length equals 13 residues. CDR3 amino acids: CASSLFWESPLHF. The CDR3 region has the DNA TGTGCCAGCAGTTTATTCTGGGAATCACCCCTCCACTTT.

The chain has TRBV7-9 and TRBJ2-4, with D tentatively TRBD1 (6 bases). The J call is in doubt because the DNA end fits TRBJ2-7 better. In germline, CDR1 is SEHNR, CDR2 FQNEAQ (reference sequence). This CDR3 spans 13 amino acids. As DNA, the CDR3 is TGTGCCAGCATCCACCCAGGGGACTACGAGCAGTACTTC. It translates to CASIHPGDYEQYF.

The chain's CDR3 is CAISESEGRKSYNEQFF. The CDR3 region has the DNA TGTGCCATCAGTGAGTCAGAAGGCCGGAAATCCTACAATGAGCAGTTCTTC. The chain has TRBV10-3 and TRBJ2-1; D remains ambiguous. This CDR3 has 17 amino acids. The V end lost 0 bases, the J end lost 1 base, and 13 bases lay between the germline ends. Germline V lookup: CDR1 ENHRY, CDR2 SYGVKD.

The chain employs TRBV6-1 and TRBJ1-1; 8 nucleotides align to TRBD1. With 1 base clipped from V and 4 bases from J, the junction kept 2 bases outside the gene matches. Germline values: CDR1 MNHNS, CDR2 SASEGT. The CDR3 is made up of 14 amino acids. This chain's CDR3 is CASSEDGTGTEAFF. Here the CDR3 DNA reads TGTGCCAGCAGTGAAGACGGGACAGGCACTGAAGCTTTCTTT.

The chain has TRBV30 and TRBJ1-2; D gene unclear. The germline V gene encodes CDR1 GTSNPN and CDR2 SVGIG (reference sequence). V lost 3 bases, J lost 4 bases, and 15 bases lay in between. The CDR3 is made up of 14 amino acids. CDR3 coding DNA: TGTGCCTGGAGCCGGACCGGCAGCTCCTATGGCTACACCTTC. This encodes CAWSRTGSSYGYTF.

The J gene is TRBJ2-5, the V gene TRBV6-2 or TRBV6-3, with D tentatively TRBD2 (5 bases). The J call may be in error: the DNA end matches TRBJ2-7 better. This CDR3 comprises 13 residues. Germline V gene lookup returns CDR1 MNHEY and CDR2 SVGEGT. Here the CDR3 DNA reads TGTGCCAGCAGTTACGAGGGCGGCGACGAGCAGTACTTC. This encodes CASSYEGGDEQYF.

This chain links TRBV5-1 with TRBJ2-1; D unresolved. The CDR3 sequence is 16 residues long. V was trimmed by 4 bases and J by 9 bases, leaving 23 bases between them. Per the germline V gene, CDR1 is SGHRS and CDR2 is YFSETQ. The chain's CDR3 is CASSPIQDPGATEQFF. The CDR3 DNA reads TGCGCCAGCAGCCCAATTCAGGATCCGGGCGCAACTGAGCAGTTCTTC. The variable domain in full, with the rest retrieved from reference TRBV5-1 and TRBJ2-1, is KAGVTQTPRYLIKTRGQQVTLSCSPISGHRSVSWYQQTPGQGLQFLFEYFSETQRNKGNFPGRFSGRQFSNSRSEMNVSTLELGDSALYLCASSPIQDPGATEQFFGPGTRLTVL.

V usage is TRBV6-4 and J usage is TRBJ1-6; no clear D gene. Germline V gene sequence: CDR1 MRHNA, CDR2 SNTAGT. The CDR3 is made up of 16 amino acids. V was pared by 6 bases and J by 0 bases, with 12 bases between. CDR3 in amino acids: CASRDTPSSYNSPLHF. CDR3 nucleotide sequence: TGTGCCAGCAGGGATACACCGAGCTCCTATAATTCACCCCTCCACTTT.

There are a few counts of this clonotype. The chain carries TRBV5-5 and TRBJ2-5; the match to TRBD2 covers 9 bases. Trimming at V came to 2 bases and at J to 4 bases, leaving 6 bases not matched to a gene. The CDR3 totals 15 residues. CDR1 and CDR2 (germline): SGHKS, YYEKEE (reference sequence). CDR3 sequence reads: CASSLMAGGRETQYF. CDR3 DNA: TGTGCCAGCAGCTTAATGGCGGGAGGGCGAGAGACCCAGTACTTC. Filled out from reference TRBV5-5 and TRBJ2-5, the complete variable domain reads DAGVTQSPTHLIKTRGQQVTLRCSPISGHKSVSWYQQVLGQGPQFIFQYYEKEERGRGNFPDRFSARQFPNYSSELNVNALLLGDSALYLCASSLMAGGRETQYFGPGTRLLVL.

The V and J genes are TRBV4-1 and TRBJ2-1; TRBD1 matches 8 bases. Trimming took 5 bases from V and 10 from J; bases not matched to a gene: 13. The CDR3 totals 15 residues. Looked up from germline, CDR1 is MGHRA and CDR2 is YSYEKL. In DNA form, the CDR3 reads TGCGCCAGCAGCTCCCAGGACAGGGCTTCCTACGAGCAGTTCTTC. This gives the protein CASSSQDRASYEQFF.

V is TRBV11-2 and J is TRBJ2-7; 7 bases are a match to TRBD1. Germline CDR1 reads SGHAT; CDR2 reads FQNNGV. The CDR3 has 15 amino acids. Trimming cost V 2 bases and J 6 bases; bases outside gene matches: 10. Here the CDR3 DNA reads TGTGCCAGCAGCTTAATGGGCAGGGGGATAGGCGAGCAGTACTTC. Its protein is CASSLMGRGIGEQYF.

The chain recombines TRBV7-9 with TRBJ2-1, with 10 bases fitting TRBD2. The J call may be incorrect, as the DNA end agrees better with TRBJ2-7. The V gene's germline CDR1 is SEHNR and CDR2 FQNEAQ (reference sequence). This CDR3 spans 15 amino acids. This CDR3 reads CASSFSGLAEYEQYF. The CDR3 nucleotides are TGTGCCAGCAGCTTTAGCGGACTAGCGGAATACGAGCAGTACTTC.

The chain combines TRBV28 with TRBJ2-1, with D possibly TRBD2 on 6 matching bases. The germline V gene encodes CDR1 MDHEN and CDR2 SYDVKM. The CDR3 sequence is 16 residues long. Trimming took 6 bases from V and 0 from J, leaving 15 bases between them. The CDR3 here is CASSPLAEYSYNEQFF. As DNA, the CDR3 is TGTGCCAGCAGCCCATTAGCGGAGTACTCCTACAATGAGCAGTTCTTC.

This chain connects TRBV4-1 to TRBJ2-7; perhaps TRBD1 as D (6 bases). V was pared by 1 base and J by 3 bases, with 13 bases between. The length of the CDR3 is 15 residues. Germline V gene lookup returns CDR1 MGHRA and CDR2 YSYEKL. The CDR3 here is CASSQASGDLYEQYF. CDR3 sequence (DNA): TGCGCCAGCAGCCAAGCCTCAGGGGACCTCTACGAGCAGTACTTC.

This clonotype was seen once. The CDR3 nucleotides are TGTGCCAGCAGCTTCCCTGCATTAAAGGATACGCAGTATTTT. The encoded protein is CASSFPALKDTQYF. The V gene is TRBV5-4, the J gene TRBJ2-3; D is uncertain. The germline V and J ends were trimmed by 2 bases and 6 bases, with 13 bases remaining between them. CDR1 SGHNT and CDR2 YYREEE come from the germline V gene (reference sequence). This CDR3 has 14 residues.

On this clonotype: The conserved final phenylalanine or tryptophan is absent from the CDR3, which likely points to a read error. The chain uses TRBV18 and TRBJ2-7; TRBD1 matches 7 bases. Germline lookup yields CDR1 KGHSH and CDR2 LQKENI. The CDR3 has 14 residues. V shed 5 bases and J 0 bases; nucleotides not matched to a gene: 4. CDR3 region: CASSSGQNSYEQYL. The CDR3 DNA reads TGTGCCAGCTCATCGGGACAGAACTCCTACGAGCAGTACTTA.